The entry below describes one TCR beta chain. The entry originates in a study of blood T cell repertoires in COVID-19. Study summary: The origin of the acute and convalescent COVID-19 samples was the United States, Italy and Spain. The cDNA or gDNA used as material had been derived from T cells, B-cell-depleted T cells, or PBMCs.

Original data processing: Reference gene primer amplification gave estimated nucleated cell counts. Some clones are missing from TCRdb's copy, which holds only in-frame ones; the method was immunoSEQ multiplex PCR. D and trimming come from the DNA, and the V and J calls and clone size come from that table. The sample lists approximately 50,000 clones, 60% to 80% occurring once. Sequencing input: PBMCs or T cells enriched from blood (not recorded which). This clonotype was obtained from a woman aged 50 to 65 with acute COVID-19.

The CDR3 DNA is TGTGCCAGCAGCCTAGTCCGCGGCTACACCTTC. Protein product: CASSLVRGYTF. V usage is TRBV2 and J usage is TRBJ1-2; D call uncertain. This CDR3 has 11 residues. V lost 6 bases and J 8 bases, leaving 10 bases between the germline ends. Germline CDR1 reads SNHLY; CDR2 reads FYNNEI.